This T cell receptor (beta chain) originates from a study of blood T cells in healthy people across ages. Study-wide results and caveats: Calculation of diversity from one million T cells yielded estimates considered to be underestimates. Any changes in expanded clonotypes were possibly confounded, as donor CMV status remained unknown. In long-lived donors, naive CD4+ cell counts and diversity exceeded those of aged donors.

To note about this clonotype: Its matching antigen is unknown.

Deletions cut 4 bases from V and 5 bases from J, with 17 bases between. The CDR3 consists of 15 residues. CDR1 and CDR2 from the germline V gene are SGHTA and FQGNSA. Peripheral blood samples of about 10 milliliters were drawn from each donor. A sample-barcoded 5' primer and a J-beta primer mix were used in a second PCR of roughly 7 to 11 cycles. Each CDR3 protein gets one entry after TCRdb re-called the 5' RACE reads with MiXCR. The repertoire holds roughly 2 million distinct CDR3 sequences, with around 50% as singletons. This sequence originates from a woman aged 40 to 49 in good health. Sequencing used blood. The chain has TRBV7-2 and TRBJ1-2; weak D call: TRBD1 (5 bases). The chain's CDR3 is CASSSSGQGLYGYTF. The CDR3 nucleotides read TGTGCCAGCAGCTCCTCGGGCCAGGGATTATATGGCTACACCTTC.